The 20 T cell receptor beta chains given below trace back to one sample, sequenced in a study of T cell responses to AZD1222 COVID-19 vaccine. TCRdb's table, derived via immunoSEQ multiplex PCR, lists solely in-frame clones and lacks some. The sample lists fewer than 130,000 clones, approximately 94% occurring once. The material sequenced was peripheral blood, taken 28 days after the second AZD1222 dose. The receptor source for this set is an adult who received the AZD1222 COVID-19 vaccine.

The chain joins TRBV5-4 to TRBJ1-6, with no clear D. V was pared by 4 bases and J by 10 bases, with 18 bases between. The CDR3 runs 15 residues. Germline lookup yields CDR1 SGHNT and CDR2 YYREEE (reference sequence). CDR3 DNA sequence: TGTGCCAGCAGCAGTGGACGTTACGCCGAATCACCCCTCCACTTT. This gives the protein CASSSGRYAESPLHF.

This chain uses TRBV4-1 with TRBJ1-2; D is unresolved. The CDR3 length is 16 residues. The germline V and J ends were trimmed by 0 bases and 4 bases, with 15 bases remaining between them. CDR1 and CDR2 (germline): MGHRA, YSYEKL. Here the CDR3 DNA reads TGCGCCAGCAGCCAAGATCCTGGGTTGGTAGGCTATGGCTACACCTTC. It translates to CASSQDPGLVGYGYTF.

This rearrangement joins TRBV4-2 to TRBJ2-2; 7 nucleotides line up with TRBD2. This CDR3 comprises 17 residues. The germline gives CDR1 LGHNA, CDR2 YNFKEQ. The trim removed 4 bases at V and 5 bases at J, leaving 13 bases unmatched. For the CDR3, the DNA is TGTGCCAGCAGCCGCGAGGAGCGGGAACGGGGGACCGGGGAGCTGTTTTTT. Protein product: CASSREERERGTGELFF.

The chain couples TRBV27 to TRBJ1-2, with 8 bases aligning to TRBD1. CDR1 is MNHEY and CDR2 is SMNVEV in the germline V gene (reference sequence). V was clipped by 4 bases and J by 4 bases; unmatched bases: 11. The CDR3 sequence is 16 residues long. CDR3 in DNA: TGTGCCAGCAGTTCCGACAGGACAGGGCCGATCTATGGCTACACCTTC. As protein: CASSSDRTGPIYGYTF.

This chain connects TRBV5-5 to TRBJ1-5; D remains ambiguous. CDR1 SGHKS and CDR2 YYEKEE come from the germline V gene (reference sequence). The CDR3 totals 15 residues. Trimming shortened V by 0 bases and J by 0 bases, and 7 bases separated the two germline ends. DNA for the CDR3: TGTGCCAGCAGCTTGGAAAGCCTTAGCAATCAGCCCCAGCATTTT. The encoded protein is CASSLESLSNQPQHF.

The gene calls are TRBV29-1 and TRBJ2-2; unclear D gene. This CDR3 is 14 amino acids long. The V end lost 7 bases, the J end lost 7 bases, and 19 bases lay between the germline ends. Germline CDR1 is SQVTM and CDR2 is ANQGSEA. The CDR3 DNA reads TGCAGCGGCACCATCCTTGCCAAGGGCGGGGAGCTGTTTTTT. It encodes CSGTILAKGGELFF.

The chain employs TRBV4-1 and TRBJ2-2; D call uncertain. V was cut by 4 bases and J by 1 base, with 13 bases left in between. CDR3 length equals 16 residues. The germline V gene encodes CDR1 MGHRA and CDR2 YSYEKL. The CDR3: CASSPNPIRNTGELFF. The CDR3 nucleotides are TGCGCCAGCAGCCCGAATCCCATCAGGAACACCGGGGAGCTGTTTTTT.

The V gene is TRBV7-2, the J gene TRBJ1-1; tentatively, D is TRBD1 (6 bases). This CDR3 has 13 residues. Trimming removed 5 bases from V and 3 bases from J, with 10 bases in between. Germline V gene data show CDR1 as SGHTA and CDR2 as FQGNSA. The CDR3 nucleotides are TGTGCCAGCAGCCTGACAGGCGACACTGAAGCTTTCTTT. Translating gives CASSLTGDTEAFF.

The count of this clone is one. The chain employs TRBV15 and TRBJ1-1; weak D call: TRBD1 (5 bases). The germline V and J ends were trimmed by 4 bases and 4 bases, with 13 bases remaining between them. Germline loops: CDR1 LNHNV, CDR2 YYDKDF (reference sequence). The CDR3 spans 14 residues. The CDR3 protein is CATSIYLGGTEAFF. The CDR3 nucleotides are TGTGCCACCAGCATATACCTTGGGGGCACTGAAGCTTTCTTT.

The chain recombines TRBV7-9 with TRBJ1-2; possible D gene TRBD1, 5 bases. V was clipped by 3 bases and J by 0 bases, with 14 bases between them. This CDR3 comprises 16 residues. From germline, CDR1 is SEHNR and CDR2 FQNEAQ (reference sequence). CDR3 DNA sequence: TGTGCCAGCAGCTTGAGGGACCGCGCCTCTAACTATGGCTACACCTTC. Protein: CASSLRDRASNYGYTF.

The table lists this clone with a count of one. V usage is TRBV5-1 and J usage is TRBJ1-3; a weak D match, TRBD1 (5 bases). The germline CDR1 and CDR2 sequences are SGHRS and YFSETQ. Trimming pared 2 bases from V and 1 base from J, leaving 7 bases between. The CDR3 length is 14 residues. CDR3 nucleotides: TGCGCCAGCAGCTTAGGGGTATCTGGAAACACCATATATTTT. Its translation is CASSLGVSGNTIYF.

The chain combines TRBV12-3 or TRBV12-4 with TRBJ2-3; D is perhaps TRBD2 (6 bases). Between the trimmed V and J ends, which lost 4 bases and 6 bases, there was a span of 11 bases. The CDR3 totals 13 residues. The CDR3 coding sequence is TGTGCCAGCAGTTCCCGGGAGTCGGATACGCAGTATTTT. Protein: CASSSRESDTQYF.

This chain links TRBV18 with TRBJ1-1, with D possibly matching TRBD1 (5 bases). The V and J ends lost 0 bases and 5 bases respectively, with 22 bases between them. CDR3 length: 18 residues. Germline V gene sequence: CDR1 KGHSH, CDR2 LQKENI. The CDR3 spells CASSPPRLFRAGGTEAFF. The CDR3, as DNA: TGTGCCAGCTCACCACCGAGACTTTTTCGGGCCGGGGGAACTGAAGCTTTCTTT.

J is TRBJ1-5 and V is TRBV11-2, with unresolved D. The CDR3 length is 15 residues. V lost 1 base and J lost 1, with 8 bases in between. CDR1 and CDR2 (germline): SGHAT, FQNNGV. In DNA form, the CDR3 reads TGTGCCAGCAGCTTAGGGGCACGGAGCAATCAGCCCCAGCATTTT. Translated: CASSLGARSNQPQHF.

This chain uses TRBV27 with TRBJ1-2, with 10 nucleotides matching TRBD1. V lost 5 bases to trimming and J lost 8 bases; unmatched junction nucleotides: 14. Germline CDR1 MNHEY, CDR2 SMNVEV (reference sequence). The CDR3 loop spans 16 amino acids. The CDR3 protein is CASSPSPGQGFQGYTF. CDR3 in DNA: TGTGCCAGCAGTCCTTCCCCGGGACAGGGGTTCCAAGGCTACACCTTC.

This CDR3 reads CASSLGQGVHQPQHF. The DNA for the CDR3 is TGTGCCAGCAGCTTGGGGCAGGGTGTCCATCAGCCCCAGCATTTT. The rearrangement links TRBV5-5 to TRBJ1-5; weak D call: TRBD1 (5 bases). Germline loops: CDR1 SGHKS, CDR2 YYEKEE (reference sequence). The CDR3 is 15 residues long. Trimming left V 0 bases short and J 5 bases short, with 12 bases between.

V usage is TRBV27 and J usage is TRBJ2-1, with TRBD2 matching 12 bases. Unmatched junction bases numbered 6, after V lost 5 bases and J lost 4 bases. CDR3 length equals 16 residues. The germline gives CDR1 MNHEY, CDR2 SMNVEV (reference sequence). The CDR3 DNA follows: TGTGCCAGCAGTCGTTTCCTAGCGGGAGGGTACAATGAGCAGTTCTTC. Its protein is CASSRFLAGGYNEQFF.

This chain joins TRBV6-5 and TRBJ1-5; D is uncertain. CDR3 length equals 14 residues. Trimming shortened V by 3 bases and J by 4 bases, and 10 bases separated the two germline ends. Germline V CDR1 and CDR2: MNHEY, SVGAGI. In nucleotides, the CDR3 is TGTGCCAGCAGTTATGGGCAGAATAATCAGCCCCAGCATTTT. It yields the protein CASSYGQNNQPQHF.

This rearrangement joins TRBV15 to TRBJ1-1, with D unresolved. Germline V gene sequence: CDR1 LNHNV, CDR2 YYDKDF (reference sequence). CDR3 length equals 15 residues. Trimming removed 4 bases at V and 2 bases at J, with 14 bases between. The CDR3 loop is CATSIGRTLNTEAFF. The CDR3 region has the DNA TGTGCCACCAGCATAGGTCGTACTCTTAACACTGAAGCTTTCTTT.

The rearrangement joins TRBV5-4 to TRBJ2-1; possible D gene TRBD1, 7 bases. V was shortened by 3 bases and J by 8 bases, with 12 bases between the two germline ends. The germline CDR1 and CDR2 sequences are SGHNT and YYREEE (reference sequence). The CDR3 totals 13 residues. The CDR3 loop reads CASSWRGQDEQFF. In nucleotides, the CDR3 is TGTGCCAGCAGCTGGAGGGGGCAGGATGAGCAGTTCTTC. Looking up the rest from reference TRBV5-4 and TRBJ2-1 gives the full variable domain: ETGVTQSPTHLIKTRGQQVTLRCSSQSGHNTVSWYQQALGQGPQFIFQYYREEENGRGNFPPRFSGLQFPNYSSELNVNALELDDSALYLCASSWRGQDEQFFGPGTRLTVL.